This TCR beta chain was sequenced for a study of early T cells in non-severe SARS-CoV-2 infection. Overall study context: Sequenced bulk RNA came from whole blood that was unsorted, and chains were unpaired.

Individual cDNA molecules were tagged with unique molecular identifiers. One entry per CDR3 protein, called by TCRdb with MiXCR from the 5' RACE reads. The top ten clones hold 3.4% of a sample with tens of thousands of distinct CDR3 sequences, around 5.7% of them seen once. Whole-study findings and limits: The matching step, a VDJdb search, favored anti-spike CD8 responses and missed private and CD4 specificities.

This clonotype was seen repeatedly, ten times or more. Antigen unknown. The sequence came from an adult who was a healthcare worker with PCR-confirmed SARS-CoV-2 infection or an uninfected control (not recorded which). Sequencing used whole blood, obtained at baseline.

DNA of the CDR3: TGTGCCAGCAGACCCGCCGGGTCGTCCTGGGAGCAGTACTTC. Translated, it gives CASRPAGSSWEQYF. The V gene is TRBV6-6, the J gene TRBJ2-7; D is ambiguous. The germline V and J ends were trimmed by 6 bases and 7 bases, with 19 bases remaining between them. Germline CDR1 is MNHNY and CDR2 is SVGAGI (reference sequence). This CDR3 has 14 amino acids.